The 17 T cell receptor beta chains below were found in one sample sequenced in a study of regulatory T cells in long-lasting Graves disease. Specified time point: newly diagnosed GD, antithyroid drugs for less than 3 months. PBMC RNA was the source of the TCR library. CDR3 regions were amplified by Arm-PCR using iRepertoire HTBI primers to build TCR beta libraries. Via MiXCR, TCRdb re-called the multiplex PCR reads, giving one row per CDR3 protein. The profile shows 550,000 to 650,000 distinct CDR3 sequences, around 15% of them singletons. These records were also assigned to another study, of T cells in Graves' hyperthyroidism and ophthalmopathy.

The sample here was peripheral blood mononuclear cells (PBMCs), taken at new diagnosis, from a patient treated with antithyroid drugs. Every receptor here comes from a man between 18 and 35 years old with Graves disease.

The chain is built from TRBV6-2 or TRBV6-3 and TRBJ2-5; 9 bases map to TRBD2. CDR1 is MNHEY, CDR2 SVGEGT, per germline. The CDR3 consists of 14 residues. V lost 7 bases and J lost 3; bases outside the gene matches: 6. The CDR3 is CASKISSGKETQYF. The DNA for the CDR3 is TGTGCCAGCAAGATCTCTAGCGGGAAAGAGACCCAGTACTTC.

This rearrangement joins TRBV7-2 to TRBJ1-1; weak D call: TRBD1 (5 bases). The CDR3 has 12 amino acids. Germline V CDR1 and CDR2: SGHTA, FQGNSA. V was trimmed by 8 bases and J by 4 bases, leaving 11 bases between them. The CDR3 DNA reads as TGTGCCAGCCGCCGGGGCATCACTGAAGCTTTCTTT. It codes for CASRRGITEAFF.

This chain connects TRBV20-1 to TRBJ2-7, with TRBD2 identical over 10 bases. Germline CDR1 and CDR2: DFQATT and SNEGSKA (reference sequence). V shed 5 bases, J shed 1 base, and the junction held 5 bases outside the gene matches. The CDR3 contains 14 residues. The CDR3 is CSASASGGSYEQYF. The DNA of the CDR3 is TGCAGTGCTTCCGCTAGCGGGGGATCCTACGAGCAGTACTTC.

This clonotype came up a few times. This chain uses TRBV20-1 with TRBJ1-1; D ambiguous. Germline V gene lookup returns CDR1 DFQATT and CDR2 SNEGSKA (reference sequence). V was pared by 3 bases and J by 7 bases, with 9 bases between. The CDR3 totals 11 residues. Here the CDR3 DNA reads TGCAGTGCTAGTAGGGCTGATGAAGCTTTCTTT. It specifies CSASRADEAFF.

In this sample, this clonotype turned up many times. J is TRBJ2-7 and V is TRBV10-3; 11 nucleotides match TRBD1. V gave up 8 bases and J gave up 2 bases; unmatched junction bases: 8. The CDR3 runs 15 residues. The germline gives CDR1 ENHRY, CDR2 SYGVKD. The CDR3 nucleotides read TGTGCCATCCCCGCCGGGACAGGGGGGGCCTACGAGCAGTACTTC. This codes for CAIPAGTGGAYEQYF.

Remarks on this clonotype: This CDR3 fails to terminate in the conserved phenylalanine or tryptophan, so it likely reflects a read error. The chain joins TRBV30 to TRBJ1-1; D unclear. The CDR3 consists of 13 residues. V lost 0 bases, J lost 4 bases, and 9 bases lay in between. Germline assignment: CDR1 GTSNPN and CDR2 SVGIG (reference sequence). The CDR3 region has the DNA TGTGCCTGGAGTGTAGTTGCATCCACTGAAGCTTTCCTT. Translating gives CAWSVVASTEAFL.

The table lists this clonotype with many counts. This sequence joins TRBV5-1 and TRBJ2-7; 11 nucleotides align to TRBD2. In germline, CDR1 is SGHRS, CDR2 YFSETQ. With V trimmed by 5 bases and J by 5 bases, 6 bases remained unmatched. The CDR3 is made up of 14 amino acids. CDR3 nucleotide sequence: TGCGCCAGCAGGATTAGCGGGAGGGCCCACGAGCAGTACTTC. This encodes CASRISGRAHEQYF.

The CDR3 DNA reads as TGTGCCAGCAGTTTCGTCCACAGAAACTCTGGGGCCAACGTCCTGACTTTC. Translation: CASSFVHRNSGANVLTF. This chain joins TRBV27 and TRBJ2-6, with D unresolved. Germline CDR1 is MNHEY and CDR2 is SMNVEV (reference sequence). This CDR3 comprises 17 residues. V was trimmed by 3 bases and J by 0 bases, leaving 12 bases between them. The full variable domain, with the rest looked up from reference TRBV27 and TRBJ2-6, is EAQVTQNPRYLITVTGKKLTVTCSQNMNHEYMSWYRQDPGLGLRQIYYSMNVEVTDKGDVPEGYKVSRKEKRNFPLILESPSPNQTSLYFCASSFVHRNSGANVLTFGAGSRLTVL.

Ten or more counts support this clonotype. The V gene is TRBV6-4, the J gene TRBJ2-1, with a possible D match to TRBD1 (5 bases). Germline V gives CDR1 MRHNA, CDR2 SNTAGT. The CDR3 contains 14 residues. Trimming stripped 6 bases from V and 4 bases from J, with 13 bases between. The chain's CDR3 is CASSWTDSYNEQFF. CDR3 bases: TGTGCCAGCAGCTGGACCGACAGTTACAATGAGCAGTTCTTC.

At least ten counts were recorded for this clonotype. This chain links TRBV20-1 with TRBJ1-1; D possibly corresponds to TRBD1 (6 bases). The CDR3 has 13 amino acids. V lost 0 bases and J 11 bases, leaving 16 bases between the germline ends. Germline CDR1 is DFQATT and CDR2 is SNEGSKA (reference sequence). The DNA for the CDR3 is TGCAGTGCTAGAGATCGAGAGGGAGGGGGGGCTTTCTTT. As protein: CSARDREGGGAFF.

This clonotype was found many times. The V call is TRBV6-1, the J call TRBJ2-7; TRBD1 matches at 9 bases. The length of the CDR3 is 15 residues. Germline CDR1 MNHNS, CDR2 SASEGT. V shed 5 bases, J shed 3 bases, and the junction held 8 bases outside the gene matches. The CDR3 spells CASSRTGTGNYEQYF. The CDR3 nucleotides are TGTGCCAGCAGTCGTACCGGGACAGGGAACTACGAGCAGTACTTC.

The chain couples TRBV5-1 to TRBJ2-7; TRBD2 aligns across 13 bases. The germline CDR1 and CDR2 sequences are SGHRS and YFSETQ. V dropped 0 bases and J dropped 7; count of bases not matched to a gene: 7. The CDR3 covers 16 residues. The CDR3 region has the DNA TGCGCCAGCAGCTTGGTTAGACTAGCGGGAGGACGGGAGCAGTACTTC. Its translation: CASSLVRLAGGREQYF.

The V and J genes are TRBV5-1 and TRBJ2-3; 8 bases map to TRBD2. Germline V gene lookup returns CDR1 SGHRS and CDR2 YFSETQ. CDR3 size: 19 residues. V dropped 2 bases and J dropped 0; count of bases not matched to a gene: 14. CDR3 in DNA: TGCGCCAGCAGCTTATTAATAAGGAGCGGGAGCGGGAGCACAGATACGCAGTATTTT. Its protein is CASSLLIRSGSGSTDTQYF.

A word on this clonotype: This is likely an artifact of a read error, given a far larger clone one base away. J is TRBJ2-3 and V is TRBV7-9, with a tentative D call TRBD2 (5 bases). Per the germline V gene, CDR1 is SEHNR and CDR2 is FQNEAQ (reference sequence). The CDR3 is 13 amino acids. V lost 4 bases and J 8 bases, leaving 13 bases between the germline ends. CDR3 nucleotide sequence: TGTGCCAGCAGCTCACCCCTTGGAGGTACGCAGTATTTT. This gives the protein CASSSPLGGTQYF.

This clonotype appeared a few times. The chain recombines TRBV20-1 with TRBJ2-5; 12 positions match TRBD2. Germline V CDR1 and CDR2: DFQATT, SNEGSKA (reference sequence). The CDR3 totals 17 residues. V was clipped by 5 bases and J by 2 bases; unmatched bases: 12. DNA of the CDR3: TGCAGTGCTGAAGAAGGCCTCGGACTAGCGGGGCAAGAGACCCAGTACTTC. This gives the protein CSAEEGLGLAGQETQYF.

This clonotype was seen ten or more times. CDR3 region: CASSPRVGGRETQYF. CDR3 DNA: TGTGCCAGCAGCCCCCGGGTGGGGGGCAGGGAGACCCAGTACTTC. The chain joins TRBV11-2 to TRBJ2-5; the D gene could be TRBD1 or TRBD2 (6 bases each). Trimming took off 5 bases at V and 5 bases at J, with 18 bases between the two ends. Germline CDR1 and CDR2: SGHAT and FQNNGV. CDR3 length: 15 residues.

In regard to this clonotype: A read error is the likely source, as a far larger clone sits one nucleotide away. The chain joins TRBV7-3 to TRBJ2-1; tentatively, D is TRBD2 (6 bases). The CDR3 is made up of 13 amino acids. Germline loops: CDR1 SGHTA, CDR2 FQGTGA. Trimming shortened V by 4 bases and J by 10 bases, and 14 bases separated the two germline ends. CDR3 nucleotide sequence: TGTGCCAGCAGCTGGCCCGCGGGATCCGAGCAGTTCTTC. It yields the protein CASSWPAGSEQFF.